These 16 T cell receptor beta chains were all obtained from the same sample, sequenced in a study of graft-versus-host responses after intestinal transplantation. The protocol was immunoSEQ multiplex PCR, while the TCRdb copy is restricted to in-frame clones and leaves out a portion. The sample has 95,000 to 110,000 clones; about 90% are singletons. What these receptors recognize is not known. Specimen: unstimulated CD4+ T cells sorted from spleen or lymph node cells, collected before intestinal transplant. The receptor source for this set is a human donor who received an intestinal transplant.

The V gene is TRBV6-1, the J gene TRBJ2-1; 9 bases map to TRBD2. The J segment lost 7 bases and the V segment lost 8 bases, leaving 9 bases of the junction unmatched. From germline, CDR1 is MNHNS and CDR2 SASEGT. The length of the CDR3 is 14 residues. CDR3 loop: CASCAGGPGNEQFF. The CDR3 coding sequence is TGTGCCAGCTGTGCGGGGGGGCCGGGGAATGAGCAGTTCTTC.

This clone was picked up one time. V usage is TRBV25-1 and J usage is TRBJ1-4; 11 nucleotides align to TRBD1. The V segment lost 8 bases and the J segment 10 bases; nucleotides outside the gene matches: 0. The CDR3 is 11 amino acids. The germline V gene encodes CDR1 MGHDK and CDR2 SYGVNS. This chain's CDR3 is CASGQGAKLFF. CDR3 DNA: TGTGCCAGCGGACAGGGGGCAAAACTGTTTTTT.

The chain joins TRBV7-3 to TRBJ2-3; 11 nucleotides align to TRBD2. Germline lookup yields CDR1 SGHTA and CDR2 FQGTGA. V gave up 5 bases and J gave up 3 bases; unmatched junction bases: 4. The CDR3 is 15 amino acids. In nucleotides, the CDR3 is TGTGCCAGCAGCGTGCTAGCGGGAGGTACAGATACGCAGTATTTT. It translates to CASSVLAGGTDTQYF.

This clone came up once. V is TRBV21-1 and J is TRBJ1-5. TRBV21-1 is listed as a pseudogene. This CDR3 is built from 18 residues. The CDR3 spells CASSKVLRSPGINQPQHF. CDR3 sequence (DNA): TGTGCCAGCAGCAAAGTCCTCAGATCGCCCGGGATCAATCAGCCCCAGCATTTT.

This chain links TRBV20-1 with TRBJ2-1; TRBD2 is a possible D gene (6 bases). Trimming shortened V by 3 bases and J by 12 bases, and 12 bases separated the two germline ends. The CDR3 runs to 11 residues. Germline values: CDR1 DFQATT, CDR2 SNEGSKA (reference sequence). CDR3 protein: CSASVTRTQFF. The CDR3 nucleotides read TGCAGTGCTAGTGTGACTAGGACGCAGTTCTTC.

This chain joins TRBV13 and TRBJ2-7; 8 nucleotides match TRBD1. Germline CDR1 and CDR2: PRHDT and FYEKMQ (reference sequence). The CDR3 sequence is 16 residues long. With V trimmed by 6 bases and J by 0 bases, 10 bases remained unmatched. This CDR3 is CASSPHRQGSSYEQYF. DNA of the CDR3: TGTGCCAGCAGTCCCCACCGACAGGGGAGCTCCTACGAGCAGTACTTC.

The rearrangement joins TRBV6-5 to TRBJ1-2; D possibly corresponds to TRBD1 (6 bases). Per the germline V gene, CDR1 is MNHEY and CDR2 is SVGAGI. The CDR3 contains 13 residues. V was shortened by 5 bases and J by 4 bases, with 11 bases between the two germline ends. CDR3 DNA sequence: TGTGCCAGCAGTGAAACAGGGACCTATGGCTACACCTTC. Amino acid sequence: CASSETGTYGYTF.

The chain couples TRBV2 to TRBJ2-7; D is undetermined. Trimming shortened V by 4 bases and J by 2 bases, and 12 bases separated the two germline ends. The germline V gene encodes CDR1 SNHLY and CDR2 FYNNEI. CDR3 size: 14 residues. The CDR3 loop is CASSVRAGAYEQYF. The CDR3 DNA follows: TGTGCCAGCAGTGTAAGGGCTGGCGCCTACGAGCAGTACTTC.

Only a few counts were recorded for this clone. This chain joins TRBV19 and TRBJ2-2; 11 bases line up with TRBD2. Germline CDR1 and CDR2: LNHDA and SQIVND (reference sequence). J was trimmed by 5 bases and V by 6 bases; bases with no gene match: 8. The CDR3 runs to 16 residues. CDR3 sequence: CASSDSGGAGTGELFF. The CDR3, as DNA: TGTGCCAGTAGCGATAGCGGGGGGGCGGGTACCGGGGAGCTGTTTTTT.

V gene TRBV10-2 combines with J gene TRBJ2-3, with 8 bases lining up with TRBD2. V gave up 10 bases and J gave up 4 bases; unmatched junction bases: 16. The germline V gene encodes CDR1 WSHSY and CDR2 SAAADI. The CDR3 has 16 amino acids. The CDR3 DNA reads TGCGCCACCTATGGACGGGGGGGCCGAACCGCAGATACGCAGTATTTT. It encodes CATYGRGGRTADTQYF.

The chain uses TRBV28 and TRBJ1-6; unclear D gene. Trimming cost V 10 bases and J 1 base, with 14 bases left between them. The CDR3 runs 15 residues. Germline assignment: CDR1 MDHEN and CDR2 SYDVKM. The CDR3 loop reads CATLAGGSYNSPLHF. For the CDR3, the DNA is TGTGCCACCCTAGCGGGAGGATCCTATAATTCACCCCTCCACTTT.

The V and J genes are TRBV18 and TRBJ1-3, with D uncertain. This CDR3 comprises 16 residues. V shed 2 bases and J shed 0 bases, with 11 bases lying between them. The V gene's germline CDR1 is KGHSH and CDR2 LQKENI. The CDR3 DNA sequence: TGTGCCAGCTCACCAATCCCCGAGAGCTCTGGAAACACCATATATTTT. Residues: CASSPIPESSGNTIYF. The full variable domain, in which reference TRBV18 and TRBJ1-3 provide the parts outside the CDR3, is NAGVMQNPRHLVRRRGQEARLRCSPMKGHSHVYWYRQLPEEGLKFMVYLQKENIIDESGMPKERFSAEFPKEGPSILRIQQVVRGDSAAYFCASSPIPESSGNTIYFGEGSWLTVV.

The J gene is TRBJ2-3, the V gene TRBV10-3, with D perhaps matching TRBD2 (5 bases). The CDR3 covers 12 residues. Germline CDR1 reads ENHRY; CDR2 reads SYGVKD. V lost 8 bases and J lost 2, with 8 bases in between. The CDR3: CAIAGLTDTQYF. CDR3 coding DNA: TGTGCCATCGCCGGACTCACAGATACGCAGTATTTT.

The chain is built from TRBV6-5 and TRBJ2-7, with a possible D match to TRBD1 (6 bases). Looked up from germline, CDR1 is MNHEY and CDR2 is SVGAGI. Trimming stripped 4 bases from V and 2 bases from J, with 18 bases between. This CDR3 spans 16 amino acids. The CDR3 sequence is CASSSWGTTKTYEQYF. CDR3 in DNA: TGTGCCAGCAGTTCGTGGGGGACAACTAAAACCTACGAGCAGTACTTC.

The chain uses TRBV9 and TRBJ2-1, with 15 bases matching TRBD2. The CDR3 has 20 residues. With 3 bases clipped from V and 3 bases from J, the junction kept 13 bases outside the gene matches. The germline gives CDR1 SGDLS, CDR2 YYNGEE. CDR3 coding DNA: TGTGCCAGCAGCGAAGGGACTAGCGGGAGGACAGCCAAAAACTACAATGAGCAGTTCTTC. The encoded protein is CASSEGTSGRTAKNYNEQFF.

The chain joins TRBV7-6 to TRBJ2-1; D uncertain. Germline V gene lookup returns CDR1 SGHVS and CDR2 FNYEAQ. V was cut by 0 bases and J by 6 bases, with 9 bases left in between. This CDR3 is 14 amino acids long. The DNA of the CDR3 is TGTGCCAGCAGCTTAGCAACCACTACCAATGAGCAGTTCTTC. Amino acids: CASSLATTTNEQFF.